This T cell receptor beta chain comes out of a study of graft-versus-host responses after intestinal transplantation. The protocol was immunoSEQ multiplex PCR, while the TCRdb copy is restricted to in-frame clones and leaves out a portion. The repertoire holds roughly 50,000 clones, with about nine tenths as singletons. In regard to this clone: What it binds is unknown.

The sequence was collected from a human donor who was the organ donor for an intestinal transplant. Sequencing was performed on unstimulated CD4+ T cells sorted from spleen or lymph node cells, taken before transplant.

In DNA form, the CDR3 reads TGTGCCAGCAGATACAGGGGGCGCTATGGCTACACCTTC. Its protein is CASRYRGRYGYTF. The chain is built from TRBV28 and TRBJ1-2; 9 bases match TRBD1. CDR1 and CDR2 (germline): MDHEN, SYDVKM. V shed 6 bases, J shed 4 bases, and the junction held 3 bases outside the gene matches. CDR3 length equals 13 residues.